What follows are 28 T cell receptor beta chains derived from one specimen sequenced in a study of blood T cells in healthy people across ages. A second PCR of 7 to 11 cycles used a sample-barcoded 5' primer and a J-beta primer mix. TCRdb analysed the 5' RACE reads with MiXCR anew, one entry per CDR3 protein. Of around 800,000 distinct CDR3 sequences listed, 46% are singletons. Sequences were obtained from blood. These TCRs come from a man older than 75 in good health.

This clonotype was seen a handful of times. The CDR3 sequence is CASRGSQTEAFF. DNA for the CDR3: TGTGCCAGCAGAGGTAGCCAGACTGAAGCTTTCTTT. The V call is TRBV2, the J call TRBJ1-1; D gene uncertain. V was shortened by 6 bases and J by 5 bases, with 10 bases between the two germline ends. In germline, CDR1 is SNHLY, CDR2 FYNNEI. The CDR3 contains 12 residues. The complete variable domain, with remaining parts taken from reference TRBV2 and TRBJ1-1, reads EPEVTQTPSHQVTQMGQEVILRCVPISNHLYFYWYRQILGQKVEFLVSFYNNEISEKSEIFDDQFSVERPDGSNFTLKIRSTKLEDSAMYFCASRGSQTEAFFGQGTRLTVV.

This clonotype was counted at least ten times. This sequence joins TRBV20-1 and TRBJ2-1, with 8 bases identical to TRBD2. V lost 3 bases to trimming and J lost 6 bases; unmatched junction nucleotides: 10. Germline V CDR1 and CDR2: DFQATT, SNEGSKA (reference sequence). The CDR3 has 15 amino acids. The CDR3, as DNA: TGCAGTGCTAGGAGACCGGGACTAGGATCCAATGAGCAGTTCTTC. Its protein is CSARRPGLGSNEQFF.

The chain couples TRBV14 to TRBJ2-5, with D possibly TRBD2 on 5 matching bases. Germline V CDR1 and CDR2: SGHDN, FVKESK. The CDR3 is 17 amino acids. Trimming cost V 4 bases and J 2 bases, with 20 bases left between them. The CDR3: CASSLLRSGWGQETQYF. The DNA of the CDR3 is TGTGCCAGCAGCCTCTTACGAAGCGGTTGGGGACAAGAGACCCAGTACTTC. Full variable domain (missing parts from reference TRBV14 and TRBJ2-5): EAGVTQFPSHSVIEKGQTVTLRCDPISGHDNLYWYRRVMGKEIKFLLHFVKESKQDESGMPNNRFLAERTGGTYSTLKVQPAELEDSGVYFCASSLLRSGWGQETQYFGPGTRLLVL.

This clonotype appeared many times. V usage is TRBV2 and J usage is TRBJ2-1; possibly TRBD1 or TRBD2 for D (5 bases each). CDR1 is SNHLY, CDR2 FYNNEI, per germline. This CDR3 has 15 amino acids. V shed 1 base and J shed 7 bases, with 14 bases lying between them. The CDR3 DNA sequence: TGTGCCAGCAGTGAAGGGGGGATTCTTACAAATGAGCAGTTCTTC. It translates to CASSEGGILTNEQFF.

The chain carries TRBV10-3 and TRBJ2-3; 15 bases are shared with TRBD2. Germline CDR1 ENHRY, CDR2 SYGVKD. V gave up 8 bases and J gave up 6 bases; unmatched junction bases: 6. CDR3 length: 15 amino acids. The CDR3 is CAIGRGTSGRDTQYF. CDR3 coding DNA: TGTGCCATCGGCCGCGGGACTAGCGGGAGGGATACGCAGTATTTT.

This clonotype has just a few counts. The chain combines TRBV28 with TRBJ2-5, with TRBD1 as a possible D gene (5 bases). Deletions cut 5 bases from V and 3 bases from J, with 10 bases between. Germline-derived CDR1 and CDR2 are MDHEN and SYDVKM. This CDR3 region has 13 residues. The CDR3 protein is CASSLQVKETQYF. As DNA, the CDR3 is TGTGCCAGCAGTCTACAGGTTAAAGAGACCCAGTACTTC.

This clonotype was seen just once. J is TRBJ1-2 and V is TRBV29-1; 7 bases match TRBD1. Germline assignment: CDR1 SQVTM and CDR2 ANQGSEA. V was pared by 5 bases and J by 1 base, with 4 bases of the junction left unmatched. The CDR3 totals 13 residues. In DNA, the CDR3 is TGCAGCGTTCGACAGGGAGGTAACTATGGCTACACCTTC. Its translation is CSVRQGGNYGYTF.

This sequence joins TRBV5-1 and TRBJ2-5; D uncertain. Trimming cost V 1 base and J 4 bases, with 11 bases left between them. The CDR3 has 14 amino acids. Germline V lookup: CDR1 SGHRS, CDR2 YFSETQ. CDR3 bases: TGCGCCAGCAGCTTGATGCCAAAAGGAGAGACCCAGTACTTC. Its translation is CASSLMPKGETQYF.

This clonotype has a handful of counts. The gene calls are TRBV20-1 and TRBJ2-1; 10 bases agree with TRBD2. J gave up 0 bases and V 6 bases, and 8 bases lay outside the gene matches. This CDR3 is 16 amino acids long. The germline V gene has CDR1 DFQATT and CDR2 SNEGSKA (reference sequence). This CDR3 reads CSAGTSDASSYNEQFF. The CDR3 bases are TGCAGTGCGGGGACTAGCGACGCAAGCTCCTACAATGAGCAGTTCTTC.

The rearrangement links TRBV25-1 to TRBJ1-2; D gene ambiguous. The V gene's germline CDR1 is MGHDK and CDR2 SYGVNS. Trimming took off 2 bases at V and 1 base at J, with 5 bases between the two ends. The CDR3 covers 13 residues. The CDR3 sequence: CASSESINYGYTF. DNA for the CDR3: TGTGCCAGCAGTGAAAGCATTAACTATGGCTACACCTTC.

There are a few counts of this clonotype. The chain couples TRBV2 to TRBJ1-2; 9 positions match TRBD1. CDR1 and CDR2 (germline): SNHLY, FYNNEI. CDR3 length equals 12 residues. J lost 8 bases, V lost 7 bases, and 5 bases had no gene match. DNA of the CDR3: TGTGCCAGCAAAAACAGGGGGCACGGCTACACCTTC. This gives the protein CASKNRGHGYTF.

The chain couples TRBV12-3 or TRBV12-4 to TRBJ1-6, with D maybe TRBD1 (5 bases). V was trimmed by 3 bases and J by 5 bases, leaving 8 bases between them. The CDR3 covers 14 residues. The CDR3, as DNA: TGTGCCAGCAGTTTGTCGACAGATAATTCACCCCTCCACTTT. This gives the protein CASSLSTDNSPLHF.

The CDR3 DNA is TGCAGTGCTACGGCTAGCGGGAGGCCAGAGACCCAGTACTTC. Translated: CSATASGRPETQYF. The J gene is TRBJ2-5, the V gene TRBV20-1, with 11 nucleotides matching TRBD2. Trimming at V came to 4 bases and at J to 4 bases, leaving 5 bases not matched to a gene. Germline CDR1 reads DFQATT; CDR2 reads SNEGSKA (reference sequence). This CDR3 contains 14 residues.

The chain combines TRBV5-1 with TRBJ1-6, with 9 bases aligning to TRBD1. Germline trimming cut 2 bases from V and 7 bases from J; bases unmatched to any gene: 4. The germline V gene has CDR1 SGHRS and CDR2 YFSETQ. The CDR3 sequence is 15 residues long. CDR3 sequence: CASSLGGQGNSPLHF. The CDR3 DNA sequence: TGCGCCAGCAGCTTAGGGGGACAGGGAAATTCACCCCTCCACTTT. The full variable domain, with the rest looked up from reference TRBV5-1 and TRBJ1-6, is KAGVTQTPRYLIKTRGQQVTLSCSPISGHRSVSWYQQTPGQGLQFLFEYFSETQRNKGNFPGRFSGRQFSNSRSEMNVSTLELGDSALYLCASSLGGQGNSPLHFGNGTRLTVT.

This chain joins TRBV13 and TRBJ2-7; 7 bases match TRBD1. Germline values: CDR1 PRHDT, CDR2 FYEKMQ (reference sequence). CDR3 length equals 15 residues. The ends lost 4 bases at V and 4 bases at J; junction bases unmatched: 10. The CDR3, as DNA: TGTGCCAGCAGCTCGAGGGACAGTGGTCTGTACGAGCAGTACTTC. Encoded protein: CASSSRDSGLYEQYF.

In this sample, this clonotype turned up a few times. The V gene is TRBV12-3 or TRBV12-4, the J gene TRBJ1-4; tentatively, D is TRBD1 (5 bases). The ends were cut back, 6 bases at V and 5 bases at J, with 19 bases in the middle. The CDR3 covers 16 residues. CDR3 sequence: CASSPIRGRQNEKLFF. The CDR3 DNA reads as TGTGCCAGCAGCCCTATTAGGGGACGGCAAAATGAAAAACTGTTTTTT.

The chain employs TRBV20-1 and TRBJ1-2; 9 positions agree with TRBD1. Looked up from germline, CDR1 is DFQATT and CDR2 is SNEGSKA (reference sequence). V dropped 4 bases and J dropped 5; count of bases not matched to a gene: 2. The CDR3 loop spans 12 amino acids. The chain's CDR3 is CSATTGGYGYTF. Here the CDR3 DNA reads TGCAGTGCTACGACAGGGGGATATGGCTACACCTTC.

This rearrangement joins TRBV24-1 to TRBJ2-2; D is possibly TRBD2 (6 bases). Germline V CDR1 and CDR2: KGHDR, SFDVKD. The CDR3 has 13 residues. Trimming stripped 2 bases from V and 6 bases from J, with 6 bases between. CDR3 region: CATSDWRAGELFF. In DNA form, the CDR3 reads TGTGCCACCAGTGATTGGAGGGCCGGGGAGCTGTTTTTT.

This chain's CDR3 is CSAGQMAGNNEQFF. As DNA, the CDR3 is TGCAGTGCTGGCCAAATGGCAGGGAACAATGAGCAGTTCTTC. The chain has TRBV20-1 and TRBJ2-1; possible D gene TRBD1, 5 bases. The CDR3 has 14 amino acids. Looked up from germline, CDR1 is DFQATT and CDR2 is SNEGSKA (reference sequence). V was cut by 5 bases and J by 5 bases, with 16 bases left in between.

The chain couples TRBV27 to TRBJ2-1, with D maybe TRBD2 (5 bases). The CDR3 spans 13 residues. V lost 10 bases to trimming and J lost 8 bases, with 18 bases between them. The V gene's germline CDR1 is MNHEY and CDR2 SMNVEV (reference sequence). In DNA form, the CDR3 reads TGTGCCACCAACACGGGGTTTGGGGATGAGCAGTTCTTC. Translated, it gives CATNTGFGDEQFF.

As concerns this clonotype: This may arise from a read error, as a much more abundant clone is one base away. The J gene is TRBJ2-7, the V gene TRBV29-1; D may be TRBD1 or TRBD2 (5 bases each). CDR3 length: 13 residues. The ends were cut back, 7 bases at V and 6 bases at J, with 19 bases in the middle. Germline values: CDR1 SQVTM, CDR2 ANQGSEA. The DNA of the CDR3 is TGCAGCGCGGGCGCCAGGGACGGCGGCGAGCAGTACTTC. It is translated as CSAGARDGGEQYF.

The gene calls are TRBV12-3 or TRBV12-4 and TRBJ2-5; 9 positions agree with TRBD1. With V trimmed by 5 bases and J by 4 bases, 11 bases remained unmatched. CDR3 length: 16 residues. CDR3 in amino acids: CASSTTGTGIRETQYF. CDR3 in DNA: TGTGCCAGCAGTACTACCGGGACAGGGATTCGAGAGACCCAGTACTTC.

This clonotype showed up many times. Germline is not matched at one junction end, which may reflect a read error. The chain carries TRBV11-2 and TRBJ2-5, with TRBD2 matching over 9 bases. The germline V gene encodes CDR1 SGHAT and CDR2 FQNNGV. This CDR3 contains 14 residues. The DNA of the CDR3 is TGCGCCAGCAGCTTGACTAGCGGCAAAGAGACCCAGTACTTC. Its protein is CASSLTSGKETQYF.

With regard to this clonotype: Relative to the germline gene, one junction end is altered; a read error may explain this. The chain employs TRBV10-1 and TRBJ2-7, with D maybe TRBD1 (6 bases). The CDR3 spans 16 residues. Germline V gene lookup returns CDR1 WNHNN and CDR2 SYGVQD (reference sequence). This CDR3 is CVSSVTGQSRGYEQYF. In nucleotides, the CDR3 is TGCGTCAGCAGTGTTACAGGGCAGTCTAGGGGTTACGAGCAGTACTTC.

The chain couples TRBV21-1 to TRBJ2-5; the table gives TRBD1 as D, unverified against the DNA. The DNA end lines up better with TRBJ2-7; the J call may be wrong. TRBV21-1 is a pseudogene locus. The CDR3 covers 19 residues. CDR3 coding DNA: TGTGCCAACAGCCCAGAGGACGGACATTTACGAACGTCGGCTTACGAGCAGTACTTC. Its translation: CANSPEDGHLRTSAYEQYF.

This chain connects TRBV19 to TRBJ2-6; 11 bases align to TRBD1. Looked up from germline, CDR1 is LNHDA and CDR2 is SQIVND (reference sequence). CDR3 size: 20 residues. V lost 2 bases to trimming and J lost 2 bases; unmatched junction nucleotides: 11. CDR3 residues: CASSITPGQGVLTGANVLTF. The CDR3 coding sequence is TGTGCCAGTAGTATAACCCCGGGACAGGGGGTCCTCACTGGGGCCAACGTCCTGACTTTC.

This sequence joins TRBV7-2 and TRBJ2-3, with TRBD2 matching over 13 bases. The J segment lost 4 bases and the V segment lost 5 bases, leaving 9 bases of the junction unmatched. The CDR3 consists of 17 residues. CDR1 is SGHTA, CDR2 FQGNSA, per germline. Here the CDR3 DNA reads TGTGCCAGCAGCCGGACTAGCGGGGGACGAGGTTCAGATACGCAGTATTTT. It yields the protein CASSRTSGGRGSDTQYF.

The gene calls are TRBV21-1 and TRBJ1-6. TRBV21-1 is designated a pseudogene. This CDR3 region has 16 residues. In DNA, the CDR3 is TGTGCCAGCAGCAAAGCACCGAGCTCCTATAATTCACCCCTCCACTTT. This codes for CASSKAPSSYNSPLHF.